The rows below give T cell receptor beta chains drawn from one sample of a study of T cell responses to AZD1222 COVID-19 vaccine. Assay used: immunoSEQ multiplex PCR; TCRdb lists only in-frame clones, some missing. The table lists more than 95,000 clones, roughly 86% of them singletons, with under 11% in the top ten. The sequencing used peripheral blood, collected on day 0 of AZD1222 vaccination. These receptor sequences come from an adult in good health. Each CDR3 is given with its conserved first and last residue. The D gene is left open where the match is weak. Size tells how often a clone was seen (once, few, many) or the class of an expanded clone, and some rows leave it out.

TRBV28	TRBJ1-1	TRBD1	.	TGTGCCAGCAGAATAGACAGGGTACGCATGAACACTGAAGCTTTCTTT	CASRIDRVRMNTEAFF
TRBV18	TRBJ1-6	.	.	TGTGCCAGCTCAAACTCCCGGGATCCCAATTCACCCCTCCACTTT	CASSNSRDPNSPLHF
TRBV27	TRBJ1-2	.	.	TGTGCCAGCAGTCCCTTCAGGGGCGGCTATGGCTACACCTTC	CASSPFRGGYGYTF
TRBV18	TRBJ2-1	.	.	TGTGCCAGCTCACCCGACAGCGTAAGCTCCTACAATGAGCAGTTCTTC	CASSPDSVSSYNEQFF
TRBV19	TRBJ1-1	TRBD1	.	TGTGCCAGTACCAGGACAGGGATGAACACTGAAGCTTTCTTT	CASTRTGMNTEAFF
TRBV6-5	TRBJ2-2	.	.	TGTGCCAGCAGTTATCAGATCACCCGGGAGCTGTTTTTT	CASSYQITRELFF
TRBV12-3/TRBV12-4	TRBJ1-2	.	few	TGTGCCAGCTTTCGGGAAGAGGGTGGCTACACCTTC	CASFREEGGYTF
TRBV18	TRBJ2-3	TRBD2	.	TGTGCCAGCTCAGCGCGGGAGCTCACAGATACGCAGTATTTT	CASSARELTDTQYF
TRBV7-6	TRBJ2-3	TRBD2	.	TGTGCCAGCAGCTTAGGAGTCGGGTTGGCTAGCGGGGGCACAGATACGCAGTATTTT	CASSLGVGLASGGTDTQYF
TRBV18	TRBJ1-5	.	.	TGTGCCAGCTCACTCAAACAGAGCGGGACATCAAGCAATCAGCCCCAGCATTTT	CASSLKQSGTSSNQPQHF
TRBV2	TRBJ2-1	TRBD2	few	TGTGCCAGCAGCCCCAGACTAGCGGGGGGGAACAATGAGCAGTTCTTC	CASSPRLAGGNNEQFF
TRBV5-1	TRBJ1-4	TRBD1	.	TGCGCCAGCAGCTTGAGCGGGACAGGGCACGAAAAACTGTTTTTT	CASSLSGTGHEKLFF
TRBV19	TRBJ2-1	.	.	TGTGCCAGTAGTATAGGGCATGACAATGAGCAGTTCTTC	CASSIGHDNEQFF
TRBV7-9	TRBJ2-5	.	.	TGTGCCAGCAGCCCCCATGACAGGATCCGGGAGACCCAGTACTTC	CASSPHDRIRETQYF
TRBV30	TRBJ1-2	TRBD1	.	TGTGCCTGGAGTGTACAGAGGGGGCGCATTCGGTATGGCTACACCTTC	CAWSVQRGRIRYGYTF
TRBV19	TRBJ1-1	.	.	TGTGCCAGTAGTTCAGAGGCCGGTGAAGCTTTCTTT	CASSSEAGEAFF
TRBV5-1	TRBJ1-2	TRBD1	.	TGCGCCAGCAGCTTGGATGGACAGGGCTTTATTTACACCTTC	CASSLDGQGFIYTF
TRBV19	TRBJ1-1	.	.	TGTGCCAGTAGTACCGCCCCCGGCTCTGAAGCTTTCTTT	CASSTAPGSEAFF
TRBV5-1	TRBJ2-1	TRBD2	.	TGCGCCAGCAGCCCAGGAGGGACTAGCGGGAGGGCCTACAATGAGCAGTTCTTC	CASSPGGTSGRAYNEQFF
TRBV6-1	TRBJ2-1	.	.	TGTGCCAGCAGTGCGGACTTTACGAGCTCCTACAATGAGCAGTTCTTC	CASSADFTSSYNEQFF
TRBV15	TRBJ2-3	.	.	TGTGCCACCAGCAGAGACCGGGGGATCCCAGATACGCAGTATTTT	CATSRDRGIPDTQYF
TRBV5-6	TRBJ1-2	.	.	TGTGCCAGCAGCCTACTCTATGGCTACACCTTC	CASSLLYGYTF
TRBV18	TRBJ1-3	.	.	TGTGCCAGCTCACCACTACAGAGCTCTGGAAACACCATATATTTT	CASSPLQSSGNTIYF
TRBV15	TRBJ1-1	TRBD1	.	TGTGCCACCAGCAACGAGACAGGGACTACTGAAGCTTTCTTT	CATSNETGTTEAFF
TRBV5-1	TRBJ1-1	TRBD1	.	TGCGCCAGCAGCCCCCAACCGGGACAGGTAGGCACTGAAGCTTTCTTT	CASSPQPGQVGTEAFF
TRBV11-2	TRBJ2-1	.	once	TGTGCCAGCAGCTTAGCTTCGACAAACAATGAGCAGTTCTTC	CASSLASTNNEQFF
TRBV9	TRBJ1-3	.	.	TGTGCCAGCAGTGAAGGATCTGGAAACACCATATATTTT	CASSEGSGNTIYF
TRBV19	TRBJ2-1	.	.	TGTGCCAGTACTGGTGGGGGGATCTACAATGAGCAGTTCTTC	CASTGGGIYNEQFF
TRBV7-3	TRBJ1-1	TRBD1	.	TGTGCCAGCAGCCCGACAGGGGTCTTCACTGAAGCTTTCTTT	CASSPTGVFTEAFF
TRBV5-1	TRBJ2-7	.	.	TGCGCCAGCAGCTTGGTCGGGTCCTACGAGCAGTACTTC	CASSLVGSYEQYF
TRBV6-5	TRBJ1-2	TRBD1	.	TGTGCCAGCAGGGACAGGGTTAACTATGGCTACACCTTC	CASRDRVNYGYTF
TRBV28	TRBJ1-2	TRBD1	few	TGTGCCAGCCTCCGACAGGGGGATAACTATGGCTACACCTTC	CASLRQGDNYGYTF
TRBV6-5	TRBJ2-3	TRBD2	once	TGTGCCAGCAGTTACACTAGCGGGGGCACAGATACGCAGTATTTT	CASSYTSGGTDTQYF
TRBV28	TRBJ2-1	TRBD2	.	TGTGCCAGCAGTCGCCTACTAGCGGGATACTACAATGAGCAGTTCTTC	CASSRLLAGYYNEQFF
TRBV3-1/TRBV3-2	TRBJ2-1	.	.	TGTGCCAGCAGCCAAGCGGGAGTGCGAAATGAGCAGTTCTTC	CASSQAGVRNEQFF
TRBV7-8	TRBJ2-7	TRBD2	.	TGTGCCAGCAGCACGGGACTAGCGGGCGAGCAGTACTTC	CASSTGLAGEQYF
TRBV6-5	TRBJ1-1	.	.	TGTGCCAGCACACGGGTTGGTACGGGAACTGAAGCTTTCTTT	CASTRVGTGTEAFF
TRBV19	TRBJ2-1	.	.	TGTGCCAGTAGCCTCATAGGTAGTCTAGCTGGTAATGAGCAGTTCTTC	CASSLIGSLAGNEQFF
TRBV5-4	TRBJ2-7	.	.	TGTGCCAGCAGTAGGACGGGCACCCACGAGCAGTACTTC	CASSRTGTHEQYF